Below are 15 T cell receptor beta chains sequenced from a single sample in a study of blood T cell repertoires in COVID-19. Some clones are missing from TCRdb's copy, which holds only in-frame ones; the method was immunoSEQ multiplex PCR. The sample has approximately 89,000 clones, roughly 85% seen once; the top ten hold 4% to 5.5%. Source material: peripheral blood. These receptors were collected from a man between 70 and 80 years old with acute or convalescent COVID-19.

The chain combines TRBV7-9 with TRBJ1-1; 9 nucleotides line up with TRBD1. Trimming removed 6 bases from V and 3 bases from J; junction bases left unmatched: 5. CDR1 is SEHNR and CDR2 is FQNEAQ in the germline V gene (reference sequence). CDR3 length equals 14 residues. CDR3 in DNA: TGTGCCAGCAGTTCGACAGGGGGTCACACTGAAGCTTTCTTT. It specifies CASSSTGGHTEAFF.

In this sample, this clone turned up a few times. This chain connects TRBV5-1 to TRBJ1-2; 7 positions agree with TRBD1. The trim removed 4 bases at V and 1 base at J, leaving 4 bases unmatched. Per the germline V gene, CDR1 is SGHRS and CDR2 is YFSETQ. The CDR3 is made up of 14 amino acids. CDR3 in amino acids: CASSPQGFNYGYTF. CDR3 nucleotide sequence: TGCGCCAGCAGCCCACAGGGGTTTAACTATGGCTACACCTTC.

This chain joins TRBV19 and TRBJ1-2; tentative D call: TRBD1 (5 bases). Trimming removed 7 bases at V and 4 bases at J, with 13 bases between. The CDR3 totals 13 residues. The V gene's germline CDR1 is LNHDA and CDR2 SQIVND (reference sequence). The CDR3 spells CASNTDTLYGYTF. CDR3 in DNA: TGTGCCAGTAATACGGACACCCTCTATGGCTACACCTTC.

The chain employs TRBV7-8 and TRBJ1-2, with TRBD1 as a possible D gene (6 bases). The CDR3 sequence is 16 residues long. Germline V gene lookup returns CDR1 SGHVS and CDR2 FQNEAQ. V gave up 1 base and J gave up 2 bases, with 14 bases separating them. In nucleotides, the CDR3 is TGTGCCAGCAGCTTAGTGGCAGGGGAGGGCAACTATGGCTACACCTTC. Encoded protein: CASSLVAGEGNYGYTF.

The V gene is TRBV6-1, the J gene TRBJ2-1; the D is unclear. V was shortened by 3 bases and J by 3 bases, with 6 bases between the two germline ends. This CDR3 has 13 amino acids. Germline V CDR1 and CDR2: MNHNS, SASEGT. This chain's CDR3 is CASSENSYNEQFF. CDR3 nucleotide sequence: TGTGCCAGCAGTGAGAATAGCTACAATGAGCAGTTCTTC.

This CDR3 reads CASSWDTYTEAFF. CDR3 coding DNA: TGCGCCAGCAGCTGGGACACTTACACTGAAGCTTTCTTT. The chain uses TRBV5-1 and TRBJ1-1; D may be TRBD1 (6 bases). Per the germline V gene, CDR1 is SGHRS and CDR2 is YFSETQ. The CDR3 runs 13 residues. Trimming left V 3 bases short and J 3 bases short, with 9 bases between.

The rearrangement uses TRBV24-1 and TRBJ1-3; no firm D call. CDR3 length equals 11 residues. V lost 2 bases and J lost 16, with 11 bases in between. Looked up from germline, CDR1 is KGHDR and CDR2 is SFDVKD. CDR3 protein: CATSDSTPGYF. The CDR3 DNA reads as TGTGCCACCAGTGATTCCACGCCGGGGTATTTT.

The rearrangement joins TRBV19 to TRBJ1-2, with 8 bases aligning to TRBD1. The ends lost 5 bases at V and 7 bases at J; junction bases unmatched: 18. The CDR3 spans 17 residues. Germline V CDR1 and CDR2: LNHDA, SQIVND (reference sequence). For the CDR3, the DNA is TGTGCCAGTAGTTCCCCTCCCGGGACAGGAGCCATCTCTGGCTACACCTTC. As protein: CASSSPPGTGAISGYTF.

This clone was counted a single time. This chain links TRBV2 with TRBJ1-4, with 8 positions matching TRBD1. The ends lost 7 bases at V and 8 bases at J; junction bases unmatched: 6. The CDR3 extends over 13 amino acids. CDR1 and CDR2 (germline): SNHLY, FYNNEI. The CDR3 sequence is CASTGQGGEKLFF. The CDR3 nucleotides are TGTGCCAGCACCGGACAGGGTGGGGAAAAACTGTTTTTT.

This clone was observed a few times. V gene TRBV19 combines with J gene TRBJ2-7; TRBD2 might be the D (5 bases). V lost 4 bases and J 4 bases, leaving 23 bases between the germline ends. CDR1 and CDR2 (germline): LNHDA, SQIVND (reference sequence). This CDR3 is 17 amino acids long. CDR3 sequence: CASSTSLLVGGGYEQYF. Here the CDR3 DNA reads TGTGCCAGTAGTACATCCCTCCTCGTGGGCGGAGGTTACGAGCAGTACTTC.

The chain is built from TRBV5-1 and TRBJ2-5, with TRBD1 identical over 8 bases. Unmatched junction bases numbered 4, after V lost 5 bases and J lost 1 base. The CDR3 is made up of 14 amino acids. CDR1 and CDR2 from the germline V gene are SGHRS and YFSETQ. In DNA, the CDR3 is TGCGCCAGCAGACCTGGACAGGGCCAAGAGACCCAGTACTTC. The encoded protein is CASRPGQGQETQYF.

The chain has TRBV6-5 and TRBJ1-6; 9 nucleotides line up with TRBD1. The germline CDR1 and CDR2 sequences are MNHEY and SVGAGI. CDR3 length: 14 residues. V lost 7 bases and J lost 9; bases outside the gene matches: 7. This chain's CDR3 is CASTPGQGGSPLHF. The CDR3 bases are TGTGCCAGCACTCCGGGACAGGGAGGTTCACCCCTCCACTTT.

The chain has TRBV5-1 and TRBJ1-1; D may be TRBD1 (5 bases). V dropped 0 bases and J dropped 6 bases, with 9 bases sitting between them. The CDR3 runs to 13 residues. From germline, CDR1 is SGHRS and CDR2 YFSETQ. The CDR3 DNA reads TGCGCCAGCAGCTTGGAGCAGGGCTCTGAAGCTTTCTTT. Translating it yields CASSLEQGSEAFF.

This clone was counted once. V usage is TRBV6-5 and J usage is TRBJ2-3, with a weak D call TRBD1 (5 bases). Trimming took 2 bases from V and 0 from J, leaving 6 bases between them. Per the germline V gene, CDR1 is MNHEY and CDR2 is SVGAGI. The CDR3 is 14 amino acids. CDR3 residues: CASSYTGSTDTQYF. The CDR3 DNA is TGTGCCAGCAGTTACACAGGAAGCACAGATACGCAGTATTTT.

J is TRBJ2-7 and V is TRBV14, with 7 nucleotides matching TRBD2. This CDR3 is built from 14 residues. The germline V gene encodes CDR1 SGHDN and CDR2 FVKESK. The V and J ends lost 4 bases and 2 bases, in that order; junction bases with no gene match: 5. The CDR3 DNA reads TGTGCCAGCAGCCCCTACCGGGGGGCCTACGAGCAGTACGTC. Amino acid sequence: CASSPYRGAYEQYV.